This entry lists 15 T cell receptor beta chains sequenced from one sample in a study of T cells after yellow fever vaccination. TCRdb used MiXCR to reprocess the 5' RACE reads, holding one entry per CDR3 protein. The sample has about 320,000 distinct CDR3 sequences; around 4.4% are singletons. The sequencing used PBMCs, collected 15 days after the yellow fever booster vaccination. The origin of the receptors is a young man who received the YFV17D yellow fever vaccine.

The chain joins TRBV6-2 or TRBV6-3 to TRBJ2-5; weak D call: TRBD1 (5 bases). Germline V lookup: CDR1 MNHEY, CDR2 SVGEGT. Trimming stripped 6 bases from V and 1 base from J, with 9 bases between. The CDR3 spans 13 residues. CDR3 sequence reads: CASRKTVQETQYF. The CDR3 nucleotides read TGTGCCAGCAGGAAGACAGTCCAAGAGACCCAGTACTTC.

The sample holds many counts of this clonotype. The chain employs TRBV4-1 and TRBJ1-4, with 8 bases matching TRBD1. The CDR3 loop spans 14 amino acids. Per the germline V gene, CDR1 is MGHRA and CDR2 is YSYEKL. The trim removed 2 bases at V and 8 bases at J, leaving 4 bases unmatched. CDR3 residues: CASSQRTGREKLFF. As DNA, the CDR3 is TGCGCCAGCAGCCAAAGGACAGGGAGGGAAAAACTGTTTTTT.

This clonotype was found many times. The chain employs TRBV5-1 and TRBJ2-7; the match to TRBD1 covers 7 bases. The CDR3 spans 14 residues. Trimming cost V 3 bases and J 3 bases; bases outside gene matches: 6. Germline V CDR1 and CDR2: SGHRS, YFSETQ. CDR3 amino acids: CASSWIDRVYEQYF. In nucleotides, the CDR3 is TGCGCCAGCAGCTGGATAGACAGGGTCTACGAGCAGTACTTC.

This clonotype was observed at least ten times. The chain carries TRBV29-1 and TRBJ1-1, with D hard to call. The CDR3 runs 12 residues. CDR1 is SQVTM, CDR2 ANQGSEA, per germline. V dropped 5 bases and J dropped 0 bases, with 7 bases sitting between them. CDR3 sequence: CSVLVLNTEAFF. The CDR3 DNA follows: TGCAGCGTTTTGGTGCTGAACACTGAAGCTTTCTTT.

This clonotype came up many times. The J gene is TRBJ2-1, the V gene TRBV7-9; no clear D. Per the germline V gene, CDR1 is SEHNR and CDR2 is FQNEAQ (reference sequence). Deletions cut 1 base from V and 6 bases from J, with 16 bases between. The CDR3 runs 16 residues. This chain's CDR3 is CASSLGAGEVINEQFF. The DNA for the CDR3 is TGTGCCAGCAGCTTAGGAGCAGGCGAGGTAATCAATGAGCAGTTCTTC.

The chain joins TRBV4-2 to TRBJ1-5; D is uncertain. V shed 3 bases and J shed 5 bases, with 8 bases lying between them. This CDR3 has 13 residues. Per the germline V gene, CDR1 is LGHNA and CDR2 is YNFKEQ. The CDR3 is CASSQSFDQPQHF. The CDR3 DNA follows: TGTGCCAGCAGCCAGTCATTCGATCAGCCCCAGCATTTT.

This clonotype has more than one count but fewer than ten. The chain combines TRBV29-1 with TRBJ2-1; the D gene could be TRBD1 or TRBD2 (5 bases each). CDR3 size: 14 residues. Germline CDR1 is SQVTM and CDR2 is ANQGSEA. The germline V and J ends were trimmed by 3 bases and 4 bases, with 13 bases remaining between them. CDR3 DNA: TGCAGCGTTGAGGGGACGACCGAGTACAATGAGCAGTTCTTC. Translated, it gives CSVEGTTEYNEQFF.

This clonotype was counted at least ten times. This chain uses TRBV5-1 with TRBJ2-1; D may match TRBD1 or TRBD2 (5 bases each). CDR3 length equals 14 residues. Trimming stripped 4 bases from V and 5 bases from J, with 13 bases between. Germline V gene sequence: CDR1 SGHRS, CDR2 YFSETQ. The CDR3 reads CASSLGPQNNEQFF. The CDR3 coding sequence is TGCGCCAGCAGCCTGGGACCCCAAAACAATGAGCAGTTCTTC.

This clonotype has a count of ten or more. V is TRBV29-1 and J is TRBJ1-1, with D unresolved. The CDR3 runs 11 residues. The germline CDR1 and CDR2 sequences are SQVTM and ANQGSEA. The V and J ends lost 0 bases and 10 bases respectively, with 9 bases between them. The CDR3 DNA follows: TGCAGCGTTGAAGATCCCTCCGGAGCTTTCTTT. This codes for CSVEDPSGAFF.

This clonotype has ten or more counts. The chain recombines TRBV5-1 with TRBJ1-1, with a possible D match to TRBD1 (5 bases). The CDR3 totals 16 residues. Germline V gene data show CDR1 as SGHRS and CDR2 as YFSETQ. V was clipped by 2 bases and J by 0 bases, with 14 bases between them. The CDR3 region is CASSFMGRDMNTEAFF. CDR3 coding DNA: TGCGCCAGCAGCTTTATGGGCAGGGATATGAACACTGAAGCTTTCTTT.

In this sample, this clonotype turned up many times. The rearrangement uses TRBV12-3 or TRBV12-4 and TRBJ2-3; weak D call: TRBD1 (6 bases). The CDR3 loop spans 16 amino acids. The germline V and J ends were trimmed by 4 bases and 2 bases, with 16 bases remaining between them. CDR3 sequence (DNA): TGTGCCAGCAGTTCAGGGGCCGGTTCCTTCACAGATACGCAGTATTTT. This sequence encodes CASSSGAGSFTDTQYF.

This clonotype was found a few times. This chain connects TRBV29-1 to TRBJ2-3, with TRBD1 as a possible D gene (6 bases). The length of the CDR3 is 17 residues. Germline V CDR1 and CDR2: SQVTM, ANQGSEA. Trimming took 3 bases from V and 0 from J, leaving 19 bases between them. The CDR3 loop is CSVDGDIRQFSTDTQYF. CDR3 coding DNA: TGCAGCGTTGACGGGGACATTCGGCAGTTTAGCACAGATACGCAGTATTTT.

The rearrangement joins TRBV7-6 to TRBJ2-1; 11 bases agree with TRBD2. V dropped 2 bases and J dropped 0; count of bases not matched to a gene: 15. The germline V gene has CDR1 SGHVS and CDR2 FNYEAQ. CDR3 length equals 21 residues. CDR3 coding DNA: TGTGCCAGCAGCTTAACTTTCACTAGCGGGGGAATGATCAGCTCCTACAATGAGCAGTTCTTC. Residues: CASSLTFTSGGMISSYNEQFF.

This clonotype has just a few counts. The chain joins TRBV4-3 to TRBJ1-2; tentatively, D is TRBD1 (5 bases). The CDR3 covers 14 residues. Per germline, CDR1 LGHNA and CDR2 YSLEER. V was pared by 0 bases and J by 7 bases, with 12 bases between. CDR3 bases: TGCGCCAGCAGCCAAGATGCTGGGACGGGTGGCTACACCTTC. This gives the protein CASSQDAGTGGYTF.

This clonotype was counted only a few times. The V and J genes are TRBV5-4 and TRBJ2-2; D gene unclear. The CDR3 contains 17 residues. CDR1 and CDR2 from the germline V gene are SGHNT and YYREEE (reference sequence). Trimming cost V 3 bases and J 0 bases, with 15 bases left between them. This CDR3 is CASSSGPLTPNTGELFF. The DNA of the CDR3 is TGTGCCAGCAGCTCAGGACCGTTAACTCCGAACACCGGGGAGCTGTTTTTT.